This T cell receptor beta chain was retrieved from a study of blood T cell repertoires in COVID-19 (TCRdb year 2020). At the level of the whole study: Collaborator samples came from the United States, Italy and Spain and covered acute and convalescent phases of COVID-19. The prospective study material was composed of cDNA or gDNA derived from T cells, B-cell-depleted T cells, or PBMCs. Deeply sampled blood TCRbeta repertoires from subjects exposed to, actively infected with, or recovered from COVID-19 were included in the dataset. The repertoires were released in a freely available public database intended as a resource for research on the immune response to SARS-CoV-2. The samples were drawn from two sources: the first 160 participants of the ongoing ImmuneRACE study, and fewer than 1,500 subjects contributed by 6 global collaborators. Sample metadata almost always included a de-identified subject ID, COVID-19 status, age in years and sex. Where HLA class I and class II types were available, the types were taken from metadata supplied by the sample provider, not from assay-based typing. The investigation overall reported the following: Clinical and demographic metadata were provided uncurated, with the amount varying by source and participant.

TCRbeta CDR3 regions were amplified from genomic DNA using the immunoSEQ Assay, a bias-controlled multiplex PCR. The authors processed their data as follows. The number of nucleated cells in each sample was estimated from the amplification of reference gene primers within the assay. To quantify the absolute abundance of each unique TCRbeta CDR3 rearrangement, sequence reads were collapsed and filtered. For each sample, productive Simpson clonality was calculated as the square root of Simpson's diversity index across productive rearrangements. Imported from immuneACCESS, the table was reduced by TCRdb to in-frame sequences with V and J called. These copies leave out some clones; in studies compared against another copy, an unresolved V gene accounts for under half, and the cause of the remainder is not known. V and J calls plus clone size are reproduced from that table; the DNA served to infer D and trimming. This sample is represented by about 70,000 clones; more than 90% of them were singletons. 1.4% to 1.5% of the sample is taken by the ten largest.

Collaborating institutions collected whole blood in K2EDTA tubes following their own protocols. For TCRbeta analysis, collaborator samples were shipped as frozen whole blood, as isolated PBMCs, or as DNA extracted from either sample type. Its CDR3 holds 13 amino acids, cysteine through phenylalanine. The sequence is cut down to CDR3 DNA, 39 bases in frame from base 1. V is pared back by 0 bases and J by 1 base, with 4 bases lying between the germline termini. From the germline V gene (reference sequence), CDR1 is MNHEY and CDR2 is SMNVEV. Turning to this clone: Its antigen is currently not known. The input lacks base qualities; no much larger clone sits a single base away.

Rearrangement joined TRBV27 to TRBJ2-7; the D gene lacks a confident call. Sequenced material: peripheral blood. The receptor comes from a man aged 45 to 65 with acute or convalescent COVID-19. The CDR3 is CASSLSQSYEQYF. The nucleotide sequence reads TGTGCCAGCAGTTTATCCCAGTCCTACGAGCAGTACTTC.